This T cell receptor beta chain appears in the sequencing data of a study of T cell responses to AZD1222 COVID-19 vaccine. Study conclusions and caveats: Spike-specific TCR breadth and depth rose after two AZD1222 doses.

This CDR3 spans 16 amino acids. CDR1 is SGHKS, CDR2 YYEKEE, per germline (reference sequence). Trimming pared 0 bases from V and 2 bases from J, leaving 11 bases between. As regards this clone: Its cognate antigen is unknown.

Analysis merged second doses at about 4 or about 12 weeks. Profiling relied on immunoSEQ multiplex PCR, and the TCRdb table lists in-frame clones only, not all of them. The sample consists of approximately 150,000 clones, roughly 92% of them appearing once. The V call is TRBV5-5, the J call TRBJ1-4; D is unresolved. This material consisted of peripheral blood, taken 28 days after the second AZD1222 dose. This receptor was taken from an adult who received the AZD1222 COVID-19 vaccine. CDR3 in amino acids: CASSLGGLGTNEKLFF. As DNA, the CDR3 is TGTGCCAGCAGCTTGGGGGGTTTAGGGACTAATGAAAAACTGTTTTTT.